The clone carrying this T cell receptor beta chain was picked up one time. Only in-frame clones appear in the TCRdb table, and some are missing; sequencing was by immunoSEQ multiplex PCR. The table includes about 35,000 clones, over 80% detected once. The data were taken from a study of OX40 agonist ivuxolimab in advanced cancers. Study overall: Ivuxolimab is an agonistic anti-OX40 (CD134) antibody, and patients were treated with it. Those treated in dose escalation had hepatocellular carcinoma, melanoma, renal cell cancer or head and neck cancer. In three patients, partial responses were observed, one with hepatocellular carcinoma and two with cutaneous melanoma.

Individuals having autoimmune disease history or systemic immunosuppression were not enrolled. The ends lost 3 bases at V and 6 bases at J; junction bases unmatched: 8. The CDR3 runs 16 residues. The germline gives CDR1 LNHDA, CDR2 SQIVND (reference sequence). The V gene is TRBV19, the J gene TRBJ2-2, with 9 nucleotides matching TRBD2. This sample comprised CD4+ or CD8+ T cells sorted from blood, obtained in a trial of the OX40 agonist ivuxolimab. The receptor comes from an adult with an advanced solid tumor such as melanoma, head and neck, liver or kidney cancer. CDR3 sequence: CASSISSGIYAGELFF. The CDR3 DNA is TGTGCCAGTAGTATTTCTAGCGGGATATATGCCGGGGAGCTGTTTTTT.